What follows are 18 T cell receptor beta chains derived from one specimen sequenced in a study of radiation and T cells in renal cell carcinoma. The time point denotes: blood 4 weeks post-SBRT, at nephrectomy. Treatment indicated: 15 Gy SBRT to primary tumor, nephrectomy 4 weeks later. Profiling relied on immunoSEQ multiplex PCR, and the TCRdb table lists in-frame clones only, not all of them. The sample records 65,000 or so clones, 70% to 80% being singletons. The sample here was blood, taken from a patient whose treatment included radiotherapy and nephrectomy. These receptors originate from a man aged 60 to 69 with renal cell carcinoma.

The rearrangement uses TRBV12-5 and TRBJ2-1, with 10 bases aligning to TRBD2. CDR1 and CDR2 (germline): LGHNT, FRNRAP. The CDR3 sequence is 15 residues long. The V gene end was trimmed by 5 bases and the J gene end by 7 bases; junction bases not matched to a gene: 8. In DNA form, the CDR3 reads TGTGCTAGTGGTGCCTTAGCGGGGGGCCGAAATGAGCAGTTCTTC. Translated: CASGALAGGRNEQFF.

The table lists this clone with a few counts. The V gene is TRBV10-3, the J gene TRBJ1-1; possibly TRBD1 for D (6 bases). The V gene's germline CDR1 is ENHRY and CDR2 SYGVKD. The V and J ends lost 10 bases and 1 base respectively, with 19 bases between them. The CDR3 length is 15 residues. CDR3 coding DNA: TGTGCCACAGAGGGAACCACAGGGTCGAACACTGAAGCTTTCTTT. It specifies CATEGTTGSNTEAFF.

The chain uses TRBV5-1 and TRBJ1-4; D remains unclear. Germline lookup yields CDR1 SGHRS and CDR2 YFSETQ. V lost 3 bases to trimming and J lost 0 bases, with 6 bases between them. This CDR3 is built from 14 residues. The CDR3 region has the DNA TGCGCCAGCAGCTCAGCCTCAACTAATGAAAAACTGTTTTTT. Translation: CASSSASTNEKLFF.

This clone was observed a handful of times. In the same sample, other DNA sequences code for this CDR3. The V call is TRBV11-3, the J call TRBJ2-7; 8 bases align to TRBD2. J lost 1 base, V lost 5 bases, and 4 bases had no gene match. CDR3 length equals 14 residues. From germline, CDR1 is SGHNT and CDR2 YENEEA. This CDR3 reads CASSPRGGSYEQYF. The CDR3 coding sequence is TGTGCCAGCAGCCCACGGGGGGGATCCTACGAGCAGTACTTC.

This chain connects TRBV11-3 to TRBJ2-3; D may be TRBD1 (6 bases). The CDR3 is made up of 15 amino acids. The V end was cut by 4 bases, the J end by 0 bases, with 11 bases between. CDR1 is SGHNT and CDR2 is YENEEA in the germline V gene. The CDR3 sequence: CASSSSGQSTDTQYF. Here the CDR3 DNA reads TGTGCCAGCAGCTCGTCGGGACAAAGCACAGATACGCAGTATTTT.

This clone was counted a single time. The V gene is TRBV7-6, the J gene TRBJ2-7, with D perhaps TRBD1 or TRBD2 (5 bases each). V was shortened by 3 bases and J by 3 bases, with 12 bases between the two germline ends. The CDR3 has 14 amino acids. Germline CDR1 and CDR2: SGHVS and FNYEAQ. CDR3 bases: TGTGCCAGCAGCTTGACAGAAACTAGCTACGAGCAGTACTTC. Its translation: CASSLTETSYEQYF.

This clone was seen a handful of times. The V gene is TRBV11-3, the J gene TRBJ1-6; a weak D match, TRBD1 (5 bases). This CDR3 is 14 amino acids long. From germline, CDR1 is SGHNT and CDR2 YENEEA. V lost 2 bases and J 7 bases, leaving 9 bases between the germline ends. CDR3 amino acids: CASSLFGQNSPLHF. The CDR3, as DNA: TGTGCCAGCAGCTTATTCGGACAAAATTCACCCCTCCACTTT.

A word on this clone: A read error may account for a junction end that differs from germline. Within the sample, other DNA sequences also encode this same CDR3. The chain uses TRBV9 and TRBJ1-1; TRBD1 is a possible D gene (5 bases). The CDR3 length is 15 residues. CDR1 is SGDLS, CDR2 YYNGEE, per germline. CDR3 nucleotide sequence: TGTGCCAGCAGCGTAGTTCCAGGGCCGGGTACTGAAGCCTTCTTT. This gives the protein CASSVVPGPGTEAFF.

This clone was recorded at least ten times. The chain joins TRBV7-9 to TRBJ1-1; D unresolved. The CDR3 loop spans 12 amino acids. V was cut by 5 bases and J by 11 bases, with 15 bases left in between. Per the germline V gene, CDR1 is SEHNR and CDR2 is FQNEAQ (reference sequence). CDR3: CASSPWDRRAFF. CDR3 DNA sequence: TGTGCCAGCAGCCCATGGGATCGTCGCGCTTTCTTT.

This chain uses TRBV11-2 with TRBJ1-2; D not certain. Trimming left V 5 bases short and J 2 bases short, with 9 bases between. The germline CDR1 and CDR2 sequences are SGHAT and FQNNGV. CDR3 length equals 13 residues. CDR3 coding DNA: TGTGCCAGCAGCCTATCTAGGAACTATGGCTACACCTTC. Amino acid sequence: CASSLSRNYGYTF.

CDR3 in amino acids: CASSLDNERPLSTDTQYF. DNA of the CDR3: TGTGCCAGCAGCTTGGATAACGAACGGCCCTTAAGCACAGATACGCAGTATTTT. The chain joins TRBV5-4 to TRBJ2-3, with D unresolved. Germline V gene lookup returns CDR1 SGHNT and CDR2 YYREEE (reference sequence). Trimming left V 0 bases short and J 0 bases short, with 17 bases between. The length of the CDR3 is 18 residues.

This clone has just one count. This rearrangement joins TRBV11-2 to TRBJ2-7; no definite D call. Germline-derived CDR1 and CDR2 are SGHAT and FQNNGV. V lost 5 bases and J 3 bases, leaving 17 bases between the germline ends. CDR3 length: 15 amino acids. CDR3 nucleotide sequence: TGTGCCAGCAGCAGACCGGGTCTTTCGCTCTACGAGCAGTACTTC. Its protein is CASSRPGLSLYEQYF.

The chain has TRBV6-1 and TRBJ2-2, with TRBD2 identical over 7 bases. Trimming took 9 bases from V and 0 from J; bases not matched to a gene: 7. In germline, CDR1 is MNHNS, CDR2 SASEGT. The CDR3 length is 15 residues. CDR3 nucleotides: TGTGCCAGGAACACTAGCGTAACGAACACCGGGGAGCTGTTTTTT. Amino acid sequence: CARNTSVTNTGELFF.

The chain carries TRBV15 and TRBJ2-3; D assignment may be TRBD1 or TRBD2 (6 bases each). Trimming shortened V by 4 bases and J by 4 bases, and 15 bases separated the two germline ends. CDR3 length: 15 residues. Looked up from germline, CDR1 is LNHNV and CDR2 is YYDKDF (reference sequence). CDR3 in DNA: TGTGCCACCAGCAAGATTCTCGGGGGCGCAGATACGCAGTATTTT. It yields the protein CATSKILGGADTQYF.

This clone was seen a handful of times. The V and J genes are TRBV5-5 and TRBJ1-1, with a weak D call TRBD1 (5 bases). The length of the CDR3 is 14 residues. The germline V gene has CDR1 SGHKS and CDR2 YYEKEE (reference sequence). V was clipped by 4 bases and J by 0 bases, with 10 bases between them. Written as DNA, the CDR3 is TGTGCCAGCAGCCGTCAGGGCATGAACACTGAAGCTTTCTTT. Amino acids: CASSRQGMNTEAFF.

This rearrangement joins TRBV29-1 to TRBJ2-7; D uncertain. With 4 bases removed from V and 1 base from J, the gap between germline ends came to 14 bases. The CDR3 is 14 residues long. Germline CDR1 and CDR2: SQVTM and ANQGSEA. In nucleotides, the CDR3 is TGCAGCGTTGCCACGTCCGCCGGATCCTACGAGCAGTACTTC. Its protein is CSVATSAGSYEQYF.

CDR3 in DNA: TGTGCCAGCAGCTTAGAGGGGGAGGACACTGAAGCTTTCTTT. It encodes CASSLEGEDTEAFF. The V call is TRBV11-3, the J call TRBJ1-1; D possibly corresponds to TRBD1 (5 bases). The germline V gene encodes CDR1 SGHNT and CDR2 YENEEA. V lost 0 bases, J lost 3 bases, and 8 bases lay in between. This CDR3 comprises 14 residues.

V gene TRBV7-9 combines with J gene TRBJ2-5, with a tentative D call TRBD2 (5 bases). Germline V gene data show CDR1 as SEHNR and CDR2 as FQNEAQ (reference sequence). This CDR3 spans 14 amino acids. V lost 5 bases and J lost 5, with 15 bases in between. The CDR3 protein is CASSRGLGGETQYF. The DNA for the CDR3 is TGTGCCAGCAGCCGCGGGCTCGGAGGCGAGACCCAGTACTTC. Together with reference TRBV7-9 and TRBJ2-5, the CDR3 gives the full variable domain: DTGVSQNPRHKITKRGQNVTFRCDPISEHNRLYWYRQTLGQGPEFLTYFQNEAQLEKSRLLSDRFSAERPKGSFSTLEIQRTEQGDSAMYLCASSRGLGGETQYFGPGTRLLVL.